Below, one T cell receptor (beta chain) is given with its context. What it recognizes is unknown. The CDR3 totals 14 residues. Trimming removed 3 bases from V and 4 bases from J; junction bases left unmatched: 8. CDR1 and CDR2 (germline): DFQATT, SNEGSKA (reference sequence). The repertoire was sequenced with immunoSEQ multiplex PCR; TCRdb's copy has only in-frame clones and lacks some. The sample lists 250,000 to 300,000 clones, approximately 94% occurring once. The data stem from a study of T cell responses to AZD1222 COVID-19 vaccine. Study-wide points: Possibly, clonal diversity was underestimated; donors were largely white British and included more females. Baseline serostatus was positive in only a handful of AZD1222 recipients. Once two AZD1222 doses were given, Spike-specific TCR breadth and depth went up.

The rearrangement links TRBV20-1 to TRBJ2-7; 8 bases agree with TRBD2. This TCR was recovered from an adult who received the AZD1222 COVID-19 vaccine. Specimen: peripheral blood, collected 28 days after the second AZD1222 dose. CDR3 nucleotides: TGCAGTGCTAGTTACGAGCGGGAGAGGTACGAGCAGTACTTC. Its protein product is CSASYERERYEQYF.